Following are 7 T cell receptor beta chains from one sample sequenced in a study of blood T cell repertoires in COVID-19. Clones were read by immunoSEQ multiplex PCR, and TCRdb kept only the in-frame ones, dropping some. The top ten hold 30% to 40% of the sample, which has about 80,000 clones, roughly 80% seen once. Material for sequencing was peripheral blood. These receptors were collected from a woman between 70 and 85 years old with acute or convalescent COVID-19.

This chain joins TRBV4-1 and TRBJ1-4; 10 positions agree with TRBD1. This CDR3 spans 15 amino acids. Germline assignment: CDR1 MGHRA and CDR2 YSYEKL. V was clipped by 5 bases and J by 10 bases; unmatched bases: 10. The CDR3 DNA reads as TGCGCCAGCAGCGCCCCCGGACAGGGGGTAGGAAAACTGTTTTTT. It encodes CASSAPGQGVGKLFF.

This clone was found a few times. V gene TRBV5-1 combines with J gene TRBJ2-1, with TRBD1 as a possible D gene (5 bases). CDR1 is SGHRS, CDR2 YFSETQ, per germline. With 2 bases removed from V and 6 bases from J, the gap between germline ends came to 15 bases. CDR3 size: 15 residues. Here the CDR3 DNA reads TGCGCCAGCAGCTTCGGACATCTCGTTATCAATGAGCAGTTCTTC. This encodes CASSFGHLVINEQFF.

CDR3 region: CASSDKAGGDGEQFF. The CDR3 coding sequence is TGCGCCAGCAGCGACAAAGCGGGGGGCGATGGGGAGCAGTTCTTC. The chain recombines TRBV10-2 with TRBJ2-1; 9 bases are shared with TRBD2. The V and J ends lost 6 bases and 10 bases, in that order; junction bases with no gene match: 13. Germline lookup yields CDR1 WSHSY and CDR2 SAAADI. CDR3 length: 15 amino acids.

V usage is TRBV4-1 and J usage is TRBJ2-2, with TRBD1 identical over 8 bases. Unmatched junction bases numbered 2, after V lost 4 bases and J lost 1 base. The V gene's germline CDR1 is MGHRA and CDR2 YSYEKL. The CDR3 is made up of 15 amino acids. CDR3 nucleotide sequence: TGCGCCAGCAGCCGAGGACAGGGGAACACCGGGGAGCTGTTTTTT. Translated: CASSRGQGNTGELFF.

The chain couples TRBV9 to TRBJ2-7; 9 bases agree with TRBD2. The CDR3 has 19 residues. Germline V lookup: CDR1 SGDLS, CDR2 YYNGEE. Trimming at V came to 0 bases and at J to 0 bases, leaving 13 bases not matched to a gene. CDR3 nucleotide sequence: TGTGCCAGCAGCGTAGGGCCATCGGCTGGACTAGCGCACTCCTACGAGCAGTACTTC. It encodes CASSVGPSAGLAHSYEQYF.

The chain carries TRBV5-1 and TRBJ1-1, with D perhaps matching TRBD1 (5 bases). V lost 3 bases and J lost 3, with 18 bases in between. The CDR3 runs to 16 residues. Looked up from germline, CDR1 is SGHRS and CDR2 is YFSETQ. The CDR3 spells CASSSGRGPAYTEAFF. The CDR3 DNA is TGCGCCAGCAGCTCCGGGAGGGGCCCCGCCTACACTGAAGCTTTCTTT.

The chain carries TRBV3-1 (or the pseudogene TRBV3-2) and TRBJ1-1; 8 positions agree with TRBD1. V shed 4 bases, J shed 5 bases, and the junction held 6 bases outside the gene matches. Germline CDR1 LGHDT, CDR2 YNNKEL (reference sequence). The CDR3 is 14 residues long. The CDR3 loop is CASSPRGQRTEAFF. The DNA of the CDR3 is TGTGCCAGCAGCCCCAGGGGGCAACGTACTGAAGCTTTCTTT.